One and the same sample provided the 23 T cell receptor beta chains below, sequenced in a study of shared clonotypes between healthy human individuals. Naive CD8 cells lacked CD45RO, underwent positive selection for CCR7 and left out terminally differentiated effector memory CD45RA+ cells. TCRdb's table, derived via immunoSEQ multiplex PCR, lists solely in-frame clones and lacks some. The profile shows roughly 2.1 million clones, approximately 94% of them singletons. The specimen sequenced was naive CD8+ T cells from PBMCs. The source is a man between 18 and 29 years old in good health. Some clones in this sample may be carry-over from other donors' samples.

In its sample, this clone was seen once. The chain combines TRBV9 with TRBJ2-7, with 10 bases matching TRBD2. Trimming removed 3 bases from V and 5 bases from J; junction bases left unmatched: 11. CDR1 SGDLS and CDR2 YYNGEE come from the germline V gene. This CDR3 region has 16 residues. The CDR3 loop reads CASSATVASGSHEQYF. The CDR3 region has the DNA TGTGCCAGCAGCGCCACGGTGGCTAGCGGGAGTCACGAGCAGTACTTC. The whole variable domain, remainder taken from reference TRBV9 and TRBJ2-7, is DSGVTQTPKHLITATGQRVTLRCSPRSGDLSVYWYQQSLDQGLQFLIQYYNGEERAKGNILERFSAQQFPDLHSELNLSSLELGDSALYFCASSATVASGSHEQYFGPGTRLTVT.

Regarding this clone: This same CDR3 is encoded by further DNA sequences in the sample. This chain links TRBV29-1 with TRBJ1-1, with 8 bases identical to TRBD1. The V segment lost 6 bases and the J segment 4 bases; nucleotides outside the gene matches: 7. The CDR3 covers 13 residues. Germline V gene sequence: CDR1 SQVTM, CDR2 ANQGSEA. The CDR3 region has the DNA TGCAGCGTAGTCGGACAGGGTGGCACTGAAGCTTTCTTT. Its protein product is CSVVGQGGTEAFF.

This rearrangement joins TRBV10-3 to TRBJ2-3, with 9 nucleotides matching TRBD2. This CDR3 comprises 17 residues. Germline lookup yields CDR1 ENHRY and CDR2 SYGVKD. V was pared by 0 bases and J by 2 bases, with 6 bases of the junction left unmatched. The CDR3 sequence: CAISESRLAGSTDTQYF. The CDR3 nucleotides read TGTGCCATCAGTGAGTCGAGGCTAGCGGGATCCACAGATACGCAGTATTTT.

The gene calls are TRBV6-1 and TRBJ2-2, with TRBD1 identical over 10 bases. The junction had 7 bases not matched to a gene; V was cut back by 6 bases and J by 6 bases. Germline assignment: CDR1 MNHNS and CDR2 SASEGT. This CDR3 has 15 amino acids. The CDR3 nucleotides read TGTGCCAGCAGCCTGGGACAGGGGCTGTCCGGGGAGCTGTTTTTT. It yields the protein CASSLGQGLSGELFF.

The gene calls are TRBV28 and TRBJ2-1, with D possibly matching TRBD1 (5 bases). The length of the CDR3 is 16 residues. Trimming left V 5 bases short and J 0 bases short, with 14 bases between. Germline CDR1 is MDHEN and CDR2 is SYDVKM. CDR3 sequence (DNA): TGTGCCAGCAGTAGAAGACAGACCAGCTCCTACAATGAGCAGTTCTTC. Translated, it gives CASSRRQTSSYNEQFF.

The gene calls are TRBV27 and TRBJ2-5, with a weak D call TRBD2 (5 bases). Trimming stripped 5 bases from V and 5 bases from J, with 12 bases between. The CDR3 loop spans 13 amino acids. Germline-derived CDR1 and CDR2 are MNHEY and SMNVEV (reference sequence). CDR3 sequence: CASSTRKGETQYF. CDR3 sequence (DNA): TGTGCCAGCAGTACTAGGAAAGGGGAGACCCAGTACTTC.

As to this clone: Germline and junction disagree at one end, which may indicate a read error. V and J are TRBV6-1 and TRBJ2-7, with D perhaps assigned TRBD1 or TRBD2 (5 bases each). This CDR3 has 13 amino acids. Per germline, CDR1 MNHNS and CDR2 SASEGT. CDR3 in amino acids: CASLGFWGTERTF. The CDR3 DNA is TGTGCCAGCCTGGGGTTTTGGGGGACGGAGAGGACCTTC.

As to this clone: At the DNA level, this CDR3 is encoded by other sequences in the same sample as well. The gene calls are TRBV9 and TRBJ2-7; D may be TRBD2 (5 bases). CDR3 length equals 13 residues. CDR1 and CDR2 (germline): SGDLS, YYNGEE. Trimming cost V 3 bases and J 0 bases, with 7 bases left between them. The CDR3: CASSGGNSYEQYF. The DNA of the CDR3 is TGTGCCAGCAGCGGAGGGAACTCCTACGAGCAGTACTTC.

The chain uses TRBV27 and TRBJ2-1, with 14 bases matching TRBD2. The CDR3 totals 15 residues. Germline V gene sequence: CDR1 MNHEY, CDR2 SMNVEV (reference sequence). With V trimmed by 5 bases and J by 8 bases, 5 bases remained unmatched. CDR3 DNA: TGTGCCAGCAGTAGAGGGACTAGCGGGAGCTATGAGCAGTTCTTC. Protein: CASSRGTSGSYEQFF.

The chain combines TRBV7-9 with TRBJ2-7; D gene unclear. V was pared by 4 bases and J by 9 bases, with 16 bases between. The CDR3 loop spans 13 amino acids. Germline assignment: CDR1 SEHNR and CDR2 FQNEAQ (reference sequence). CDR3 nucleotides: TGTGCCAGCAGCTCGCAAAGTTCGGATTTGCAGTACTTC. It encodes CASSSQSSDLQYF.

V usage is TRBV6-5 and J usage is TRBJ2-1; TRBD2 might be the D (6 bases). V gave up 2 bases and J gave up 8 bases, with 13 bases separating them. CDR3 size: 14 residues. The V gene's germline CDR1 is MNHEY and CDR2 SVGAGI. The CDR3 DNA reads TGTGCCAGCAGTTACGAGGAGGGCGGTGATGAGCAGTTCTTC. Translating it yields CASSYEEGGDEQFF.

V usage is TRBV5-6 and J usage is TRBJ2-7; 8 positions agree with TRBD1. The V and J ends lost 0 bases and 7 bases, in that order; junction bases with no gene match: 6. Germline V gene sequence: CDR1 SGHDT, CDR2 YYEEEE. This CDR3 comprises 14 residues. The CDR3 nucleotides read TGTGCCAGCAGCTTGGAACAGGGGGTCGGGGAGCAGTACTTC. Translated, it gives CASSLEQGVGEQYF.

The CDR3 sequence: CASSQVLTATSGPADTQYF. The CDR3 DNA reads as TGCGCCAGCAGCCAAGTTCTGACCGCAACTAGCGGGCCCGCGGATACGCAGTATTTT. The rearrangement uses TRBV4-1 and TRBJ2-3, with TRBD2 matching 9 bases. This CDR3 comprises 19 residues. V trimming: 1 base; J trimming: 6 bases; junction bases outside the gene matches: 17. Germline CDR1 reads MGHRA; CDR2 reads YSYEKL.

The J gene is TRBJ2-7, the V gene TRBV7-6; 8 nucleotides agree with TRBD1. In germline, CDR1 is SGHVS, CDR2 FNYEAQ. This CDR3 comprises 15 residues. J was trimmed by 6 bases and V by 0 bases; bases with no gene match: 7. CDR3 amino acids: CASSLAGRGQSEQYF. The CDR3 DNA reads TGTGCCAGCAGCTTAGCCGGCAGGGGGCAGAGCGAGCAGTACTTC.

This clone has just one count. The same CDR3 arises from other DNA sequences in this sample as well. V and J are TRBV27 and TRBJ2-6, with unresolved D. Trimming shortened V by 3 bases and J by 3 bases, and 6 bases separated the two germline ends. CDR3 length: 14 residues. Germline assignment: CDR1 MNHEY and CDR2 SMNVEV (reference sequence). CDR3 region: CASSFGGGANVLTF. CDR3 DNA sequence: TGTGCCAGCAGTTTTGGCGGTGGGGCCAACGTCCTGACTTTC.

The CDR3 reads CASSQQVSPQRELFF. The CDR3 coding sequence is TGCGCCAGCAGCCAACAAGTATCCCCTCAAAGGGAGCTGTTTTTT. The chain has TRBV4-1 and TRBJ2-2; D is ambiguous. Deletions cut 2 bases from V and 9 bases from J, with 16 bases between. The CDR3 length is 15 residues. Germline V gene sequence: CDR1 MGHRA, CDR2 YSYEKL.

This clone came up once. J is TRBJ2-7 and V is TRBV11-1; no firm D call. Germline CDR1 SGHAT, CDR2 FQDESV (reference sequence). This CDR3 spans 12 amino acids. V lost 5 bases, J lost 3 bases, and 8 bases lay in between. CDR3 protein: CASSLRGYEQYF. The CDR3 DNA is TGTGCCAGCAGCCTCCGAGGCTACGAGCAGTACTTC.

The genes are TRBV11-2 and TRBJ2-7; the D gene is possibly TRBD2 (5 bases). Trimming stripped 2 bases from V and 3 bases from J, with 14 bases between. The CDR3 sequence is 15 residues long. Per the germline V gene, CDR1 is SGHAT and CDR2 is FQNNGV. The CDR3 sequence: CASSLTPSGYYEQYF. The CDR3 nucleotides are TGTGCCAGCAGCTTAACCCCGAGCGGTTACTACGAGCAGTACTTC.

The V gene is TRBV9, the J gene TRBJ1-2, with a weak D call TRBD1 (5 bases). Per the germline V gene, CDR1 is SGDLS and CDR2 is YYNGEE. The CDR3 is 15 residues long. V lost 0 bases and J lost 1, with 10 bases in between. CDR3 bases: TGTGCCAGCAGCGTAGAGGAAGACAGTAACTATGGCTACACCTTC. Protein product: CASSVEEDSNYGYTF.

This chain connects TRBV11-3 to TRBJ2-2, with D tentatively TRBD1 (5 bases). The CDR3 covers 16 residues. Germline V CDR1 and CDR2: SGHNT, YENEEA. V shed 5 bases and J shed 7 bases, with 20 bases lying between them. CDR3 nucleotides: TGTGCCAGCAGCAGCAGGGTCGGGCGTGGGCACGGGGAGCTGTTTTTT. It yields the protein CASSSRVGRGHGELFF.

Written as DNA, the CDR3 is TGTGCCAGAAGCTTGGACGGGGTCGGCTACACCTTC. Its translation: CARSLDGVGYTF. The V and J genes are TRBV5-3 and TRBJ1-2; D call uncertain. TRBV5-3 falls under the ORF class, with uncertain function. The CDR3 covers 12 residues. V was trimmed by 0 bases and J by 8 bases, leaving 8 bases between them.

The rearrangement uses TRBV30 and TRBJ2-7, with a possible D match to TRBD2 (5 bases). Looked up from germline, CDR1 is GTSNPN and CDR2 is SVGIG (reference sequence). Trimming pared 5 bases from V and 5 bases from J, leaving 16 bases between. The CDR3 runs 13 residues. The DNA for the CDR3 is TGTGCCTGGCGCTGGCCAGGACTGCACGAGCAGTACTTC. The encoded protein is CAWRWPGLHEQYF.

The chain combines TRBV18 with TRBJ1-4; 7 nucleotides line up with TRBD1. This CDR3 region has 16 residues. Germline CDR1 is KGHSH and CDR2 is LQKENI. V was clipped by 0 bases and J by 2 bases; unmatched bases: 3. The CDR3 spells CASSPPGGFTNEKLFF. The CDR3 DNA reads TGTGCCAGCTCACCACCAGGGGGCTTCACTAATGAAAAACTGTTTTTT.